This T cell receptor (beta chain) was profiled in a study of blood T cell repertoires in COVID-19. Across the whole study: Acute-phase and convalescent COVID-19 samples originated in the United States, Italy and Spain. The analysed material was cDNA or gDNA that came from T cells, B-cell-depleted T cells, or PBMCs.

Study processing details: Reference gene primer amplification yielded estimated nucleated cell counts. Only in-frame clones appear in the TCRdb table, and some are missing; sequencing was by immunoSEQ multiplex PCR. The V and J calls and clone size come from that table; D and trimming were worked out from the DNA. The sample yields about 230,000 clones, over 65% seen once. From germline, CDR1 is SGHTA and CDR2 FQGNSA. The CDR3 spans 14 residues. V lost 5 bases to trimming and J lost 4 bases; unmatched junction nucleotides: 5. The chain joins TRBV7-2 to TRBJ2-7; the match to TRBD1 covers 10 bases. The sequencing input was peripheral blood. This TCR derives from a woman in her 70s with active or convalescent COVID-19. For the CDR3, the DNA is TGTGCCAGCAGCCGGACAGGGGGTGGTTACGAGCAGTACTTC. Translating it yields CASSRTGGGYEQYF.